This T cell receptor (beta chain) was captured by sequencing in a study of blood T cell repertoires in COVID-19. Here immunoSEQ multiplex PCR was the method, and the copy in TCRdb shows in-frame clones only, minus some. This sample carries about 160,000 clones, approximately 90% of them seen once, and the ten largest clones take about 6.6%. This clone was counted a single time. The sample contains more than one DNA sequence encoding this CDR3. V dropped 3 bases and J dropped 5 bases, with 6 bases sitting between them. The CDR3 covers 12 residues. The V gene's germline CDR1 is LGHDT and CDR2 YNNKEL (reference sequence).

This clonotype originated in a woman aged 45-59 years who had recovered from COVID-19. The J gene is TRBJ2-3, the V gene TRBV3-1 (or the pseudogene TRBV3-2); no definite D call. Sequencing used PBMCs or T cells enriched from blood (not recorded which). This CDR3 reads CASSQGVDTQYF. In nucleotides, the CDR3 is TGTGCCAGCAGCCAGGGCGTAGATACGCAGTATTTT.